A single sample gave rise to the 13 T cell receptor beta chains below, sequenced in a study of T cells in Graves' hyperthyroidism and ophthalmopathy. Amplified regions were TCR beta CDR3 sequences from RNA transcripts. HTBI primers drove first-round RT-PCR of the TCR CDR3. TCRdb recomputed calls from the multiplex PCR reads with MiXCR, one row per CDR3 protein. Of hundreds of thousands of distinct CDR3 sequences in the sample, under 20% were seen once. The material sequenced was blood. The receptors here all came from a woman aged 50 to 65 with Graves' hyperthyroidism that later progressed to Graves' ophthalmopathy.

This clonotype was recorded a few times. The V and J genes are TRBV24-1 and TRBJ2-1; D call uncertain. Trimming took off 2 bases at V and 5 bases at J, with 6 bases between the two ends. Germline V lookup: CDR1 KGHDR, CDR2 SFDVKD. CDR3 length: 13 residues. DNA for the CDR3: TGTGCCACCAGTGATTCCCACCACAATGAGCAGTTCTTC. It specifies CATSDSHHNEQFF.

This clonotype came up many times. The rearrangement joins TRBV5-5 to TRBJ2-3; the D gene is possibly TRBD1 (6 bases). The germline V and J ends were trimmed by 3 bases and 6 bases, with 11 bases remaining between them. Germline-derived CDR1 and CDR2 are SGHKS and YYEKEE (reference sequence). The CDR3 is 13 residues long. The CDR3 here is CASSYRQVDTQYF. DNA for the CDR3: TGTGCCAGCAGCTATCGACAGGTGGATACGCAGTATTTT.

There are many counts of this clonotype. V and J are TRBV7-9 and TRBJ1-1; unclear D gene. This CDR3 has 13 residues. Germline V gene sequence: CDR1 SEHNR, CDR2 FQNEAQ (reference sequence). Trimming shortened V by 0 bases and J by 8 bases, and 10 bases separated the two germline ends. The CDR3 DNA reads TGTGCCAGCAGCTTAGCGGAGAGTTCAGAAGCTTTCTTT. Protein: CASSLAESSEAFF.

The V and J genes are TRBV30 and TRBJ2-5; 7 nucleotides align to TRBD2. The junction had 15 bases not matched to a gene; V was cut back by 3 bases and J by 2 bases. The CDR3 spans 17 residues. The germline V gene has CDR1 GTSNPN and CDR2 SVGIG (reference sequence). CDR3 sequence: CAWRGGGAARGQETQYF. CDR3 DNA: TGTGCCTGGAGGGGGGGAGGGGCTGCACGGGGGCAAGAGACCCAGTACTTC.

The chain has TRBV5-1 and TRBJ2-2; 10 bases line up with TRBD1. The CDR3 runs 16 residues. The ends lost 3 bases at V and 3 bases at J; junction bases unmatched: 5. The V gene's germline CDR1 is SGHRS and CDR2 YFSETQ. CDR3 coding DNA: TGCGCCAGCAGCTCGGGACAGGGGAGGTACACCGGGGAGCTGTTTTTT. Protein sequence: CASSSGQGRYTGELFF.

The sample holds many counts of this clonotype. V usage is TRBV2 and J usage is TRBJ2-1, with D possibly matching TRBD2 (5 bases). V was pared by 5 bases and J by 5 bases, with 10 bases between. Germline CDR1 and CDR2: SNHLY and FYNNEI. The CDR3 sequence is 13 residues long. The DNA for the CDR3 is TGTGCCAGCAGTCCGGACTGGAACAATGAGCAGTTCTTC. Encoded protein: CASSPDWNNEQFF.

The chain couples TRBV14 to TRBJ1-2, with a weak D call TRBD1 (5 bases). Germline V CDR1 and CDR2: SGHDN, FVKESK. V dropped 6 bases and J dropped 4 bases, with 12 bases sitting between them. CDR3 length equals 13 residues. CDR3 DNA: TGTGCCAGCAGGCCGGACGACAGCTATGGCTACACCTTC. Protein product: CASRPDDSYGYTF.

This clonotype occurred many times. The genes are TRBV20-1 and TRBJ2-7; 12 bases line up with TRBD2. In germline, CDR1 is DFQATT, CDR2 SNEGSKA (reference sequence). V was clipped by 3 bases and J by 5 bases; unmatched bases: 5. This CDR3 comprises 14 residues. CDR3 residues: CSASGLAGSNEQYF. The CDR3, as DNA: TGCAGTGCTAGTGGACTAGCGGGATCTAACGAGCAGTACTTC.

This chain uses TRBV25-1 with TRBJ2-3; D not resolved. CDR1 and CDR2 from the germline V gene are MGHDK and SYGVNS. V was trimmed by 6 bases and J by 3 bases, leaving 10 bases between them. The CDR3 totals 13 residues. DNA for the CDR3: TGTGCCAGCAGGGGCTACCAGACAGATACGCAGTATTTT. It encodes CASRGYQTDTQYF. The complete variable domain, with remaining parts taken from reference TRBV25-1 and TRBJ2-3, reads EADIYQTPRYLVIGTGKKITLECSQTMGHDKMYWYQQDPGMELHLIHYSYGVNSTEKGDLSSESTVSRIRTEHFPLTLESARPSHTSQYLCASRGYQTDTQYFGPGTRLTVL.

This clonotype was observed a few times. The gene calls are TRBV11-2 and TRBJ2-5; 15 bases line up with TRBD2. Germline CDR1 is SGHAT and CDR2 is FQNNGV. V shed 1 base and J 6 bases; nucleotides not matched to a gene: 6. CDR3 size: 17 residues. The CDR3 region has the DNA TGTGCCAGCAGCTTAGGGGGGACTAGCGGGGGGCCCCAGACCCAGTACTTC. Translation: CASSLGGTSGGPQTQYF. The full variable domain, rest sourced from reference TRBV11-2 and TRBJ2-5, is EAGVAQSPRYKIIEKRQSVAFWCNPISGHATLYWYQQILGQGPKLLIQFQNNGVVDDSQLPKDRFSAERLKGVDSTLKIQPAKLEDSAVYLCASSLGGTSGGPQTQYFGPGTRLLVL.

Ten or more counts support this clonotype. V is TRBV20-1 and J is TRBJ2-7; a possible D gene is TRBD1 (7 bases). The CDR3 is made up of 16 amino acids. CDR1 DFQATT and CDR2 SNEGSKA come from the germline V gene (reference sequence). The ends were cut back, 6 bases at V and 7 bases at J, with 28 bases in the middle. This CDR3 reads CSARKSGGPGVEEQYF. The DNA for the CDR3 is TGCAGTGCCCGAAAGTCAGGGGGGCCCGGTGTCGAGGAGCAGTACTTC.

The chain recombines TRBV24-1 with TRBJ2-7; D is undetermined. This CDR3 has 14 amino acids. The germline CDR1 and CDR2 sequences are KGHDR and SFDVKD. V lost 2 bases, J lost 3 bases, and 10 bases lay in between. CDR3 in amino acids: CATSDSNRYYEQYF. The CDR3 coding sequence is TGTGCCACCAGTGATTCTAACAGATACTACGAGCAGTACTTC.

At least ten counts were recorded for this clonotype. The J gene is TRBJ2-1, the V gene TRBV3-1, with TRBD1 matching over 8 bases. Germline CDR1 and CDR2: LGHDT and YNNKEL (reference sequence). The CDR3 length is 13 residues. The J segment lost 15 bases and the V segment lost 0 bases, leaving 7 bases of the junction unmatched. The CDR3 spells CASSQDRQGSSFF. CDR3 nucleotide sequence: TGTGCCAGCAGCCAAGACCGACAGGGGAGTTCGTTCTTC.